This TCR beta chain was captured by sequencing in a study of PD-1 blockade in classical Hodgkin lymphoma. Generated by immunoSEQ multiplex PCR, the TCRdb table keeps only in-frame clones and is missing some. The data hold about 15,000 clones, with around 83% observed a single time. This CDR3 is 13 amino acids long. Trimming shortened V by 2 bases and J by 2 bases, and 6 bases separated the two germline ends. CDR1 and CDR2 (germline): MDHEN, SYDVKM. Each of the patients experienced relapse following autologous stem cell transplantation, and their brentuximab vedotin exposure differed. Sample: peripheral blood mononuclear cells (PBMCs), taken at baseline. This chain connects TRBV28 to TRBJ2-5; D not resolved. The origin of this receptor is a human donor with classical Hodgkin lymphoma. DNA of the CDR3: TGTGCCAGCAGTTTAGGCACACAAGAGACCCAGTACTTC. As protein: CASSLGTQETQYF.